This passage covers 9 T cell receptor beta chains from one sample sequenced in a study of blood T cell repertoires in COVID-19 (dated by TCRdb to the early 2020s). Libraries came from the immunoSEQ multiplex PCR assay. Held by TCRdb, this immuneACCESS table contains in-frame sequences only and omits some clones. Under half of the omission traces to an unresolved V gene where checked; the cause of the rest is unknown. The sample has 120,000 or so clones on record, around 91% of them singletons. Roughly a quarter of the sample goes to the ten largest clones. The sample consisted of peripheral blood. These receptors were collected from a man between 65 and 85 years old with active or convalescent COVID-19.

The rearrangement links TRBV19 to TRBJ1-5; no clear D gene. CDR1 and CDR2 (germline): LNHDA, SQIVND (reference sequence). This CDR3 has 16 amino acids. V lost 4 bases to trimming and J lost 7 bases, with 20 bases between them. Written as DNA, the CDR3 is TGTGCCAGTAGTAGGTCCGGGGTTAATTTCGGGCAGCCCCAGCATTTT. This codes for CASSRSGVNFGQPQHF.

This chain links TRBV28 with TRBJ1-2, with unresolved D. Germline CDR1 is MDHEN and CDR2 is SYDVKM. With 5 bases removed from V and 6 bases from J, the gap between germline ends came to 10 bases. This CDR3 region has 12 residues. The chain's CDR3 is CASSKSGNGYTF. The CDR3 nucleotides read TGTGCCAGCAGTAAGTCAGGAAATGGCTACACCTTC.

The genes are TRBV5-1 and TRBJ2-1; TRBD2 agrees at 9 bases. There are 16 residues in the CDR3. Germline loops: CDR1 SGHRS, CDR2 YFSETQ. Unmatched junction bases numbered 6, after V lost 4 bases and J lost 1 base. CDR3 in DNA: TGCGCCAGCAGCCTCATAGCGGGAGAATCCTACAATGAGCAGTTCTTC. This translates into CASSLIAGESYNEQFF.

This sequence joins TRBV30 and TRBJ1-4, with D maybe TRBD1 (5 bases). The germline V gene has CDR1 GTSNPN and CDR2 SVGIG (reference sequence). V shed 4 bases and J shed 6 bases, with 12 bases lying between them. The CDR3 covers 13 residues. The CDR3 DNA is TGTGCCTGGAAAGTCGGGGGGTATGAAAAACTGTTTTTT. Its protein is CAWKVGGYEKLFF.

As DNA, the CDR3 is TGTGCCAGCAGTGGGGGGGGATTTTATAGCAATCAGCCCCAGCATTTT. Protein sequence: CASSGGGFYSNQPQHF. The chain has TRBV6-1 and TRBJ1-5, with D maybe TRBD1 (5 bases). CDR1 is MNHNS and CDR2 is SASEGT in the germline V gene. V was cut by 4 bases and J by 0 bases, with 13 bases left in between. This CDR3 has 16 amino acids.

Details on this clone: Within the sample, other DNA sequences also encode this same CDR3. This chain uses TRBV6-5 with TRBJ1-1; 7 bases line up with TRBD1. Germline V gene data show CDR1 as MNHEY and CDR2 as SVGAGI. V lost 5 bases and J lost 1; bases outside the gene matches: 7. This CDR3 has 15 residues. For the CDR3, the DNA is TGTGCCAGCAGTCTAGGGACAGTCCGGAACACTGAAGCTTTCTTT. It is translated as CASSLGTVRNTEAFF.

The chain has TRBV29-1 and TRBJ1-1; 10 bases match TRBD1. CDR3 size: 13 residues. The germline V gene encodes CDR1 SQVTM and CDR2 ANQGSEA. The J segment lost 5 bases and the V segment lost 5 bases, leaving 5 bases of the junction unmatched. CDR3 in DNA: TGCAGCGTTCGAAGGACAGGGGGAACTGAAGCTTTCTTT. Translation: CSVRRTGGTEAFF.

The chain employs TRBV20-1 and TRBJ2-3, with TRBD2 as a possible D gene (6 bases). CDR1 is DFQATT and CDR2 is SNEGSKA in the germline V gene (reference sequence). V lost 3 bases and J lost 2, with 18 bases in between. The CDR3 runs to 16 residues. CDR3 region: CSASKAGSGSTDTQYF. The CDR3 DNA is TGCAGTGCTAGTAAAGCGGGTAGCGGATCCACAGATACGCAGTATTTT.

This clone has more than one count but fewer than ten. The rearrangement joins TRBV5-1 to TRBJ1-2, with D maybe TRBD1 (5 bases). The V gene's germline CDR1 is SGHRS and CDR2 YFSETQ. The V gene lost 0 bases and the J gene lost 1 base, with 13 bases spanning the gap. The CDR3 is 16 amino acids. The CDR3 is CASSLGAGSFNYGYTF. The DNA for the CDR3 is TGCGCCAGCAGCTTGGGAGCAGGGTCCTTTAACTATGGCTACACCTTC.